This entry lists 21 T cell receptor beta chains sequenced from one sample in a study of identical twins. TCRdb redid the calling of the 5' RACE reads with MiXCR, one entry per CDR3 protein. The sample shows under 250,000 distinct CDR3 sequences, about 13% of them seen only once. The same data also contributed to another study, on yellow fever vaccine responses in identical twins.

Sequencing input: memory (CD45RO+) T cells sorted from blood. The receptor set was obtained from a woman under 30 in good health.

The chain combines TRBV5-1 with TRBJ1-4; D unclear. V gave up 4 bases and J gave up 0 bases, with 10 bases separating them. CDR1 and CDR2 (germline): SGHRS, YFSETQ. The CDR3 extends over 15 amino acids. CDR3 DNA: TGCGCCAGCAGCCCCTCCGCGTCAACTAATGAAAAACTGTTTTTT. As protein: CASSPSASTNEKLFF.

In its sample, this clonotype was seen a few times. The rearrangement uses TRBV3-1 and TRBJ2-3; D remains unclear. V was pared by 0 bases and J by 1 base, with 14 bases between. Germline V CDR1 and CDR2: LGHDT, YNNKEL (reference sequence). The CDR3 contains 17 residues. CDR3 in amino acids: CASSQDWRNPGTDTQYF. CDR3 sequence (DNA): TGTGCCAGCAGCCAAGATTGGCGGAACCCGGGCACAGATACGCAGTATTTT.

With respect to this clonotype: The CDR3 carries no conserved terminal phenylalanine or tryptophan, so it likely arises from a read error. This chain uses TRBV28 with TRBJ2-4; the D is unclear. CDR1 is MDHEN, CDR2 SYDVKM, per germline. This CDR3 comprises 12 residues. V was shortened by 5 bases and J by 10 bases, with 12 bases between the two germline ends. This CDR3 is CASSTASSIQYL. CDR3 coding DNA: TGTGCCAGCAGTACCGCTTCTTCGATTCAGTACCTC.

This clonotype was counted ten times or more. One junction end disagrees with the germline gene, perhaps due to a read error. The chain uses TRBV12-3 or TRBV12-4 and TRBJ2-7; 11 nucleotides match TRBD2. There are 15 residues in the CDR3. Here the CDR3 reads CASSLAGGSPYEQYF. CDR3 coding DNA: TGTGCCAGCAGCTTAGCGGGAGGGTCCCCCTACGAGCAGTACTTC.

On this clonotype: An end of the junction does not agree with germline; a read error may underlie this. The chain links TRBV29-1 to TRBJ1-1; TRBD1 is a possible D gene (6 bases). This CDR3 is built from 15 residues. The germline V gene encodes CDR1 SQVTM and CDR2 ANQGSEA. The CDR3 is CSVEGGRGGNTEAFF. In DNA form, the CDR3 reads TGCAGCGTCGAAGGGGGGCGCGGGGGGAACACTGAAGCTTTCTTT. The full variable domain, with the rest looked up from reference TRBV29-1 and TRBJ1-1, is SAVISQKPSRDICQRGTSLTIQCQVDSQVTMMFWYRQQPGQSLTLIATANQGSEATYESGFVIDKFPISRPNLTFSTLTVSNMSPEDSSIYLCSVEGGRGGNTEAFFGQGTRLTVV.

The gene calls are TRBV9 and TRBJ2-3; 7 bases are shared with TRBD2. Germline CDR1 and CDR2: SGDLS and YYNGEE. CDR3 size: 17 residues. V gave up 5 bases and J gave up 2 bases; unmatched junction bases: 14. CDR3 sequence reads: CASSFGRGLTFTDTQYF. The CDR3 coding sequence is TGTGCCAGCAGTTTTGGACGGGGACTAACATTCACAGATACGCAGTATTTT.

The gene calls are TRBV7-8 and TRBJ2-4; TRBD1 matches 9 bases. CDR1 is SGHVS and CDR2 is FQNEAQ in the germline V gene. This CDR3 comprises 12 residues. The V and J ends lost 5 bases and 15 bases, in that order; junction bases with no gene match: 8. In DNA form, the CDR3 reads TGTGCCAGCAGCGGCAGGGACAGGGATCGGTACTTC. It is translated as CASSGRDRDRYF. The full variable domain, rest sourced from reference TRBV7-8 and TRBJ2-4, is GAGVSQSPRYKVAKRGQDVALRCDPISGHVSLFWYQQALGQGPEFLTYFQNEAQLDKSGLPSDRFFAERPEGSVSTLKIQRTQQEDSAVYLCASSGRDRDRYFGAGTRLSVL.

V usage is TRBV18 and J usage is TRBJ2-3, with D tentatively TRBD2 (5 bases). The CDR3 runs to 15 residues. Germline loops: CDR1 KGHSH, CDR2 LQKENI. With 5 bases removed from V and 2 bases from J, the gap between germline ends came to 14 bases. The CDR3 loop is CASSAGPTDTDTQYF. CDR3 in DNA: TGTGCCAGCTCAGCGGGCCCGACTGACACAGATACGCAGTATTTT. The full variable domain, with the rest looked up from reference TRBV18 and TRBJ2-3, is NAGVMQNPRHLVRRRGQEARLRCSPMKGHSHVYWYRQLPEEGLKFMVYLQKENIIDESGMPKERFSAEFPKEGPSILRIQQVVRGDSAAYFCASSAGPTDTDTQYFGPGTRLTVL.

The gene calls are TRBV29-1 and TRBJ2-5; 11 bases agree with TRBD1. Germline values: CDR1 SQVTM, CDR2 ANQGSEA. This CDR3 contains 13 residues. The V segment lost 6 bases and the J segment 5 bases; nucleotides outside the gene matches: 5. Here the CDR3 reads CSVGQGGKETQYF. CDR3 bases: TGCAGCGTGGGACAGGGGGGGAAGGAGACCCAGTACTTC. The whole variable domain, filled in from reference TRBV29-1 and TRBJ2-5, reads SAVISQKPSRDICQRGTSLTIQCQVDSQVTMMFWYRQQPGQSLTLIATANQGSEATYESGFVIDKFPISRPNLTFSTLTVSNMSPEDSSIYLCSVGQGGKETQYFGPGTRLLVL.

The sample holds many counts of this clonotype. The rearrangement links TRBV5-1 to TRBJ2-5; TRBD1 might be the D (6 bases). The CDR3 has 12 amino acids. V was trimmed by 5 bases and J by 5 bases, leaving 10 bases between them. Germline V gives CDR1 SGHRS, CDR2 YFSETQ. CDR3 in amino acids: CASRNREETQYF. In DNA form, the CDR3 reads TGCGCCAGCAGGAACAGGGAGGAGACCCAGTACTTC.

V gene TRBV6-2 or TRBV6-3 combines with J gene TRBJ2-2; 11 bases are a match to TRBD2. CDR3 length: 16 amino acids. CDR1 and CDR2 (germline): MNHEY, SVGEGT. The V gene end was trimmed by 5 bases and the J gene end by 2 bases; junction bases not matched to a gene: 4. CDR3 protein: CASSKLAGVNTGELFF. The CDR3 DNA reads TGTGCCAGCAGTAAACTAGCGGGAGTCAACACCGGGGAGCTGTTTTTT.

There are a few counts of this clonotype. The rearrangement joins TRBV4-3 to TRBJ2-1, with a weak D call TRBD2 (6 bases). CDR3 length: 16 residues. Germline CDR1 reads LGHNA; CDR2 reads YSLEER. Trimming cost V 4 bases and J 0 bases, with 13 bases left between them. The CDR3 DNA is TGCGCCAGCAGCCTTATAGCGGAGAGCTCCTACAATGAGCAGTTCTTC. Its protein is CASSLIAESSYNEQFF.

This clonotype was observed a few times. CDR3 loop: CATLTGSYEQYF. The CDR3 DNA follows: TGTGCCACCCTCACAGGATCCTACGAGCAGTACTTC. The chain joins TRBV10-3 to TRBJ2-7, with a tentative D call TRBD1 (5 bases). The V end was cut by 10 bases, the J end by 1 base, with 11 bases between. The CDR3 runs to 12 residues. Germline CDR1 and CDR2: ENHRY and SYGVKD.

The chain uses TRBV20-1 and TRBJ2-7, with TRBD2 identical over 11 bases. The CDR3 totals 16 residues. V lost 5 bases to trimming and J lost 4 bases; unmatched junction nucleotides: 13. CDR1 is DFQATT and CDR2 is SNEGSKA in the germline V gene (reference sequence). The chain's CDR3 is CSAGENRASGRYEQYF. The DNA of the CDR3 is TGCAGTGCTGGGGAGAATAGGGCTAGCGGGAGGTACGAGCAGTACTTC.

V and J are TRBV11-2 and TRBJ2-1, with 9 bases that match TRBD2. The CDR3 is made up of 17 amino acids. CDR1 is SGHAT and CDR2 is FQNNGV in the germline V gene. With 5 bases clipped from V and 7 bases from J, the junction kept 15 bases outside the gene matches. For the CDR3, the DNA is TGTGCCAGCAGCCTTGGGGTTAGCGGGAGATATTCGAATGAGCAGTTCTTC. The encoded protein is CASSLGVSGRYSNEQFF.

CDR3 amino acids: CAWSGGSNQPQHF. In DNA form, the CDR3 reads TGTGCCTGGAGTGGGGGTAGCAATCAGCCCCAGCATTTT. V usage is TRBV30 and J usage is TRBJ1-5; D is ambiguous. V gave up 1 base and J gave up 0 bases, with 4 bases separating them. The CDR3 sequence is 13 residues long. Germline V lookup: CDR1 GTSNPN, CDR2 SVGIG (reference sequence).

V gene TRBV3-1 combines with J gene TRBJ1-2, with TRBD1 identical over 7 bases. V lost 2 bases, J lost 8 bases, and 5 bases stayed unmatched. The CDR3 totals 13 residues. Germline V gene lookup returns CDR1 LGHDT and CDR2 YNNKEL (reference sequence). The chain's CDR3 is CASSQTQGLGYTF. The CDR3 bases are TGTGCCAGCAGCCAAACACAGGGGCTCGGCTACACCTTC.

This clonotype was seen at least ten times. The chain joins TRBV11-1 to TRBJ2-1; tentative D call: TRBD2 (5 bases). V was pared by 5 bases and J by 0 bases, with 14 bases between. The CDR3 has 16 residues. In germline, CDR1 is SGHAT, CDR2 FQDESV (reference sequence). The CDR3 bases are TGTGCCAGCAGCCAACGGACTCCCAGCTCCTACAATGAGCAGTTCTTC. It yields the protein CASSQRTPSSYNEQFF.

This clonotype showed up just a few times. The gene calls are TRBV3-1 and TRBJ2-5; D assignment may be TRBD1 or TRBD2 (5 bases each). Germline V gives CDR1 LGHDT, CDR2 YNNKEL (reference sequence). V was clipped by 4 bases and J by 5 bases, with 20 bases between them. CDR3 length: 16 amino acids. The CDR3 DNA follows: TGTGCCAGCAGCCCGACCGGGGCCTCTATAGGGGAGACCCAGTACTTC. As protein: CASSPTGASIGETQYF.

This clonotype turned up a few times. The J gene is TRBJ2-3, the V gene TRBV5-1; TRBD2 might be the D (5 bases). CDR1 and CDR2 (germline): SGHRS, YFSETQ. With 6 bases removed from V and 5 bases from J, the gap between germline ends came to 16 bases. This CDR3 contains 14 residues. CDR3 amino acids: CASKDASPIDTQYF. The DNA of the CDR3 is TGCGCCAGCAAAGACGCTAGCCCTATAGATACGCAGTATTTT.

This clonotype was seen repeatedly, ten times or more. This chain uses TRBV6-1 with TRBJ1-5, with D possibly TRBD1 on 6 matching bases. Germline CDR1 and CDR2: MNHNS and SASEGT. This CDR3 comprises 14 residues. V lost 7 bases, J lost 4 bases, and 14 bases lay in between. The CDR3 DNA sequence: TGTGCCAGCACCCTGGGGGGGGCTAATCAGCCCCAGCATTTT. Its translation is CASTLGGANQPQHF.